This is a list of T cell receptor beta chains from one sample in a study of blood T cell repertoires in COVID-19. Sequencing used immunoSEQ multiplex PCR; TCRdb keeps in-frame clones, though not all of them. The sample yields 400,000 or so clones, roughly 90% seen once. Sequencing was carried out using peripheral blood. Every receptor here comes from a man aged 18-30 years with COVID-19, enrolled during active disease. The CDR3 runs from the conserved cysteine through the conserved F or W. D genes are given only for firm matches. Size tells how often a clone was seen (once, few, many) or the class of an expanded clone, and some rows leave it out.

clone size: .; J gene: TRBJ1-2; V gene: TRBV19; D gene: TRBD1; CDR3 DNA: TGTGCCAGTAGTATAGGGACAGGGATGGGCTATGGCTACACCTTC; CDR3 protein: CASSIGTGMGYGYTF
clone size: .; J gene: TRBJ1-2; V gene: TRBV30; D gene: TRBD1; CDR3 DNA: TGTGCCTGGAGTGGTGTGGACAGGGGTAACTATGGCTACACCTTC; CDR3 protein: CAWSGVDRGNYGYTF
clone size: .; J gene: TRBJ2-1; V gene: TRBV5-8; D gene: .; CDR3 DNA: TGTGCCAGCAGCCCGGGACTCCCAGATACCAATGAGCAGTTCTTC; CDR3 protein: CASSPGLPDTNEQFF
clone size: .; J gene: TRBJ2-7; V gene: TRBV10-2; D gene: TRBD2; CDR3 DNA: TGCGCCAGCAGGCCTAGCGGCTACGAGCAGTACTTC; CDR3 protein: CASRPSGYEQYF
clone size: .; J gene: TRBJ2-1; V gene: TRBV7-2; D gene: TRBD2; CDR3 DNA: TGTGCCAGCACAGAAACTAGCGGGAGGGCTAATGAGCAGTTCTTC; CDR3 protein: CASTETSGRANEQFF
clone size: .; J gene: TRBJ2-2; V gene: TRBV19; D gene: .; CDR3 DNA: TGTGCCAGTAGTATATCCTCGGGTCTCGACACCGGGGAGCTGTTTTTT; CDR3 protein: CASSISSGLDTGELFF
clone size: .; J gene: TRBJ2-3; V gene: TRBV6-6; D gene: TRBD2; CDR3 DNA: TGTGCCAGCGTTTCAGGCGGGAGATTAGATACGCAGTATTTT; CDR3 protein: CASVSGGRLDTQYF
clone size: .; J gene: TRBJ2-5; V gene: TRBV7-9; D gene: .; CDR3 DNA: TGTGCCAGCAGCGCACGCTTTAGTCCAGGGGACGAGACCCAGTACTTC; CDR3 protein: CASSARFSPGDETQYF
clone size: .; J gene: TRBJ2-2; V gene: TRBV24-1; D gene: TRBD2; CDR3 DNA: TGTGCCACCAGTGCCCCCAGGGCGGGAGTCCCGGGCACCGGGGAGCTGTTTTTT; CDR3 protein: CATSAPRAGVPGTGELFF
clone size: .; J gene: TRBJ1-6; V gene: TRBV27; D gene: TRBD1; CDR3 DNA: TGTGCCAGCAGTTTAGGGGGACAGCTAAATTCACCCCTCCACTTT; CDR3 protein: CASSLGGQLNSPLHF
clone size: .; J gene: TRBJ2-1; V gene: TRBV3-1/TRBV3-2; D gene: TRBD2; CDR3 DNA: TGTGCCAGCAGCCGCCTAGTAGCGGGGGGGGGTGAGCAGTTCTTC; CDR3 protein: CASSRLVAGGGEQFF
clone size: .; J gene: TRBJ2-7; V gene: TRBV6-5; D gene: .; CDR3 DNA: TGTGCCAGCAGCATCCTATACCCCTACGAGCAGTACTTC; CDR3 protein: CASSILYPYEQYF
clone size: .; J gene: TRBJ2-6; V gene: TRBV14; D gene: TRBD2; CDR3 DNA: TGTGCCAGCAGCCAAGGGTTTCGGGGGGACGGGGCCAACGTCCTGACTTTC; CDR3 protein: CASSQGFRGDGANVLTF
clone size: .; J gene: TRBJ2-2; V gene: TRBV2; D gene: TRBD2; CDR3 DNA: TGTGCCAGCAGTTTGGCTAGCGGAACCGGGGAGCTGTTTTTT; CDR3 protein: CASSLASGTGELFF
clone size: .; J gene: TRBJ2-4; V gene: TRBV3-1/TRBV3-2; D gene: TRBD2; CDR3 DNA: TGTGCCAGCAGCACCGGGACTAGCGGGAGTCCATACTTC; CDR3 protein: CASSTGTSGSPYF
clone size: .; J gene: TRBJ2-5; V gene: TRBV7-2; D gene: .; CDR3 DNA: TGTGCCAGCAGCTTGGGGAGGGGGGAGACCCAGTACTTC; CDR3 protein: CASSLGRGETQYF
clone size: .; J gene: TRBJ2-4; V gene: TRBV6-5; D gene: .; CDR3 DNA: TGTGCCAGCGATAGAGGGAGTACCAAAAACATTCAGTACTTC; CDR3 protein: CASDRGSTKNIQYF
clone size: many; J gene: TRBJ1-2; V gene: TRBV6-5; D gene: .; CDR3 DNA: TGTGCCAGCGGTCGGGAGAACTATGGCTACACCTTC; CDR3 protein: CASGRENYGYTF
clone size: .; J gene: TRBJ2-6; V gene: TRBV6-5; D gene: .; CDR3 DNA: TGTGCCAGCAAACAGGATTTCTCTGGGGCCAACGTCCTGACTTTC; CDR3 protein: CASKQDFSGANVLTF
clone size: .; J gene: TRBJ2-7; V gene: TRBV3-1/TRBV3-2; D gene: TRBD2; CDR3 DNA: TGTGCCAGCAGAGCGGGAGTAGGTCATACGCAGTACTTC; CDR3 protein: CASRAGVGHTQYF